This TCR beta chain was obtained from a study of blood T cell repertoires in COVID-19. The length of the CDR3 is 12 residues. Germline V lookup: CDR1 SNHLY, CDR2 FYNNEI. Deletions cut 6 bases from V and 7 bases from J, with 13 bases between. TCRdb's table, derived via immunoSEQ multiplex PCR, lists solely in-frame clones and lacks some. Here the sample spans about 80,000 clones, approximately 76% being singletons. The receptor's source is a man between 65 and 79 years old with active or convalescent COVID-19. The chain combines TRBV2 with TRBJ2-7; D ambiguous. The sequenced material came from peripheral blood. CDR3 sequence (DNA): TGTGCCAGCAGCATTCAGAGGCGGGAGCAGTACTTC. This sequence encodes CASSIQRREQYF.